This entry lists 22 T cell receptor beta chains sequenced from one sample in a study of control samples from healthy donors and cancer patients. Assay used: immunoSEQ multiplex PCR; TCRdb lists only in-frame clones, some missing. Of around 68,000 clones listed, approximately 80% are singletons. Sequencing input: blood. These receptors all come from a man aged 45-60 years in good health.

Here the CDR3 DNA reads TGTGCCAGTCTTCCGCTATCTAGCGGGAAGAATAATGAGCAGTTCTTC. Its translation is CASLPLSSGKNNEQFF. The J gene is TRBJ2-1, the V gene TRBV27; 9 bases align to TRBD2. This CDR3 comprises 16 residues. V shed 9 bases, J shed 7 bases, and the junction held 16 bases outside the gene matches. Germline lookup yields CDR1 MNHEY and CDR2 SMNVEV (reference sequence).

For this clone: One end of the junction fails to match germline, which may point to a read error. The chain couples TRBV20-1 to TRBJ1-6, with D tentatively TRBD1 (5 bases). The length of the CDR3 is 13 residues. Germline values: CDR1 DFQATT, CDR2 SNEGSKA (reference sequence). This CDR3 is CSASQGLNSSLHF. DNA for the CDR3: TGCAGTGCTAGTCAGGGTCTTAATTCATCCCTCCACTTT.

The chain joins TRBV7-2 to TRBJ2-3, with D possibly TRBD1 on 6 matching bases. This CDR3 region has 15 residues. Germline V gene lookup returns CDR1 SGHTA and CDR2 FQGNSA. Trimming shortened V by 4 bases and J by 0 bases, and 11 bases separated the two germline ends. CDR3 region: CASSSRTESTDTQYF. The DNA of the CDR3 is TGTGCCAGCAGCTCCCGGACAGAGAGCACAGATACGCAGTATTTT.

The genes are TRBV12-5 and TRBJ1-1; 9 nucleotides align to TRBD1. The CDR3 extends over 18 amino acids. Germline V CDR1 and CDR2: LGHNT, FRNRAP. V shed 4 bases and J 3 bases; nucleotides not matched to a gene: 15. In nucleotides, the CDR3 is TGTGCTAGTGGTTCCGTCCGACCCTTACAGGGGGCGGACACTGAAGCTTTCTTT. It translates to CASGSVRPLQGADTEAFF.

V usage is TRBV6-1 and J usage is TRBJ2-1, with 8 bases matching TRBD2. V lost 3 bases to trimming and J lost 9 bases; unmatched junction nucleotides: 10. CDR1 is MNHNS and CDR2 is SASEGT in the germline V gene. This CDR3 contains 15 residues. The CDR3 region is CASSDLEREISEQFF. In nucleotides, the CDR3 is TGTGCCAGCAGTGATTTGGAGCGGGAGATCTCTGAGCAGTTCTTC.

The chain employs TRBV7-2 and TRBJ1-4, with D possibly being TRBD1 (5 bases). Trimming pared 4 bases from V and 0 bases from J, leaving 21 bases between. CDR1 and CDR2 from the germline V gene are SGHTA and FQGNSA. This CDR3 is 19 amino acids long. The CDR3 spells CASSSQPLGTGATNEKLFF. Here the CDR3 DNA reads TGTGCCAGCAGCTCCCAACCCTTAGGGACCGGAGCAACTAATGAAAAACTGTTTTTT.

This rearrangement joins TRBV3-1 (or the pseudogene TRBV3-2) to TRBJ2-7, with a weak D call TRBD2 (5 bases). CDR1 and CDR2 (germline): LGHDT, YNNKEL (reference sequence). The CDR3 extends over 14 amino acids. Trimming shortened V by 1 base and J by 6 bases, and 13 bases separated the two germline ends. CDR3 DNA sequence: TGTGCCAGCAGCCAAGTAGAGGGCCTGAGCGAGCAGTACTTC. This sequence encodes CASSQVEGLSEQYF.

V usage is TRBV19 and J usage is TRBJ2-1; TRBD2 aligns across 10 bases. The V gene's germline CDR1 is LNHDA and CDR2 SQIVND (reference sequence). V lost 1 base to trimming and J lost 0 bases; unmatched junction nucleotides: 3. The CDR3 has 17 amino acids. The CDR3 sequence: CASSIVLAGSSYNEQFF. The CDR3, as DNA: TGTGCCAGTAGTATAGTACTAGCGGGAAGCTCCTACAATGAGCAGTTCTTC.

The chain is built from TRBV7-8 and TRBJ2-5; D possibly corresponds to TRBD1 (6 bases). Trimming removed 0 bases at V and 1 base at J, with 12 bases between. The CDR3 length is 16 residues. Germline values: CDR1 SGHVS, CDR2 FQNEAQ. The chain's CDR3 is CASSLAGRTAQETQYF. CDR3 nucleotides: TGTGCCAGCAGCTTAGCCGGCCGGACAGCCCAAGAGACCCAGTACTTC. Filled out from reference TRBV7-8 and TRBJ2-5, the complete variable domain reads GAGVSQSPRYKVAKRGQDVALRCDPISGHVSLFWYQQALGQGPEFLTYFQNEAQLDKSGLPSDRFFAERPEGSVSTLKIQRTQQEDSAVYLCASSLAGRTAQETQYFGPGTRLLVL.

Only one count was recorded for this clone. The rearrangement joins TRBV5-6 to TRBJ2-3; D possibly uses TRBD1 or TRBD2 (6 bases each). V lost 6 bases, J lost 6 bases, and 29 bases lay in between. Germline values: CDR1 SGHDT, CDR2 YYEEEE. The CDR3 runs 18 residues. The chain's CDR3 is CASNPLRGARGVGDTQYF. CDR3 bases: TGTGCCAGCAACCCCCTGCGGGGCGCCAGGGGAGTAGGGGATACGCAGTATTTT.

This chain links TRBV7-2 with TRBJ1-5, with no clear D. CDR3 length equals 15 residues. Trimming took off 4 bases at V and 0 bases at J, with 10 bases between the two ends. Germline V lookup: CDR1 SGHTA, CDR2 FQGNSA. Written as DNA, the CDR3 is TGTGCCAGCAGCTCTACGCCGGATAGCAATCAGCCCCAGCATTTT. It translates to CASSSTPDSNQPQHF.

This sequence joins TRBV12-3 or TRBV12-4 and TRBJ2-3; D gene uncertain. The CDR3 runs to 12 residues. The germline V and J ends were trimmed by 5 bases and 7 bases, with 10 bases remaining between them. The CDR3 nucleotides read TGTGCCAGCAGTCAGACTCAAAATACGCAGTATTTT. Encoded protein: CASSQTQNTQYF.

V usage is TRBV7-9 and J usage is TRBJ2-7, with 7 bases matching TRBD2. The CDR3 runs to 16 residues. CDR1 is SEHNR, CDR2 FQNEAQ, per germline (reference sequence). The trim removed 2 bases at V and 0 bases at J, leaving 7 bases unmatched. The CDR3 region is CASSLSILAPSYEQYF. In DNA form, the CDR3 reads TGTGCCAGCAGCTTAAGTATACTAGCGCCCTCCTACGAGCAGTACTTC. The whole variable domain, remainder taken from reference TRBV7-9 and TRBJ2-7, is DTGVSQNPRHKITKRGQNVTFRCDPISEHNRLYWYRQTLGQGPEFLTYFQNEAQLEKSRLLSDRFSAERPKGSFSTLEIQRTEQGDSAMYLCASSLSILAPSYEQYFGPGTRLTVT.

The V gene is TRBV2, the J gene TRBJ2-3; tentatively, D is TRBD1 (6 bases). The CDR3 spans 14 residues. CDR1 is SNHLY and CDR2 is FYNNEI in the germline V gene. Trimming stripped 6 bases from V and 6 bases from J, with 16 bases between. The CDR3: CASRSRGPQDTQYF. CDR3 coding DNA: TGTGCCAGCAGAAGCAGGGGTCCCCAGGATACGCAGTATTTT. The full variable domain, completed using reference TRBV2 and TRBJ2-3, is EPEVTQTPSHQVTQMGQEVILRCVPISNHLYFYWYRQILGQKVEFLVSFYNNEISEKSEIFDDQFSVERPDGSNFTLKIRSTKLEDSAMYFCASRSRGPQDTQYFGPGTRLTVL.

The CDR3 DNA sequence: TGTGCCAGCAGTTCTCTCCGGGGGTTTAACACTGAAGCTTTCTTT. Its protein product is CASSSLRGFNTEAFF. The V and J genes are TRBV28 and TRBJ1-1, with TRBD1 as a possible D gene (5 bases). Germline V gene data show CDR1 as MDHEN and CDR2 as SYDVKM. CDR3 length: 15 amino acids. Trimming stripped 4 bases from V and 2 bases from J, with 14 bases between.

The V and J genes are TRBV15 and TRBJ2-7; TRBD2 matches 12 bases. Germline V gives CDR1 LNHNV, CDR2 YYDKDF (reference sequence). The CDR3 length is 15 residues. Trimming cost V 0 bases and J 5 bases; bases outside gene matches: 2. The CDR3 DNA reads as TGTGCCACCAGCAGAGATCGACTAGCGGGAGACGAGCAGTACTTC. It specifies CATSRDRLAGDEQYF.

V usage is TRBV28 and J usage is TRBJ2-5, with 7 bases fitting TRBD1. Germline V lookup: CDR1 MDHEN, CDR2 SYDVKM. The length of the CDR3 is 14 residues. J was trimmed by 5 bases and V by 1 base; bases with no gene match: 4. The CDR3 region has the DNA TGTGCCAGCAGTTTATTGCAGGGGGATGAGACCCAGTACTTC. Translation: CASSLLQGDETQYF.

This chain links TRBV11-2 with TRBJ2-7; TRBD2 matches 10 bases. This CDR3 has 14 amino acids. Germline loops: CDR1 SGHAT, CDR2 FQNNGV. The J segment lost 4 bases and the V segment lost 3 bases, leaving 3 bases of the junction unmatched. CDR3 loop: CASSFTSGTYEQYF. CDR3 coding DNA: TGTGCCAGCAGCTTTACTAGCGGGACATACGAGCAGTACTTC.

The genes are TRBV28 and TRBJ2-7; tentative D call: TRBD2 (5 bases). The CDR3 has 16 amino acids. The germline V and J ends were trimmed by 4 bases and 5 bases, with 21 bases remaining between them. CDR1 MDHEN and CDR2 SYDVKM come from the germline V gene. The CDR3 protein is CASSSPQREGRNEQYF. In DNA form, the CDR3 reads TGTGCCAGCAGTTCCCCCCAGAGGGAAGGGCGGAACGAGCAGTACTTC.

V and J are TRBV6-5 and TRBJ2-1, with TRBD2 identical over 8 bases. The CDR3 length is 15 residues. Germline V lookup: CDR1 MNHEY, CDR2 SVGAGI. V dropped 5 bases and J dropped 3; count of bases not matched to a gene: 6. The CDR3 DNA sequence: TGTGCCAGCAGTCCAAGCGGGAGTAACTACAATGAGCAGTTCTTC. Protein product: CASSPSGSNYNEQFF.

The chain joins TRBV5-1 to TRBJ2-3; tentatively, D is TRBD2 (6 bases). V was trimmed by 4 bases and J by 3 bases, leaving 18 bases between them. The CDR3 runs to 16 residues. In germline, CDR1 is SGHRS, CDR2 YFSETQ. The CDR3 DNA reads as TGCGCCAGCAGCCCGGGAAGGGGCAGCGGGACAGATACGCAGTATTTT. It translates to CASSPGRGSGTDTQYF.

V is TRBV18 and J is TRBJ1-2; 7 bases align to TRBD1. The CDR3 has 13 residues. Germline assignment: CDR1 KGHSH and CDR2 LQKENI. V lost 5 bases and J lost 8; bases outside the gene matches: 8. In DNA form, the CDR3 reads TGTGCCAGCTCATTGGCCCGGGACAGAGGCTACACCTTC. As protein: CASSLARDRGYTF. Looking up the rest from reference TRBV18 and TRBJ1-2 gives the full variable domain: NAGVMQNPRHLVRRRGQEARLRCSPMKGHSHVYWYRQLPEEGLKFMVYLQKENIIDESGMPKERFSAEFPKEGPSILRIQQVVRGDSAAYFCASSLARDRGYTFGSGTRLTVV.